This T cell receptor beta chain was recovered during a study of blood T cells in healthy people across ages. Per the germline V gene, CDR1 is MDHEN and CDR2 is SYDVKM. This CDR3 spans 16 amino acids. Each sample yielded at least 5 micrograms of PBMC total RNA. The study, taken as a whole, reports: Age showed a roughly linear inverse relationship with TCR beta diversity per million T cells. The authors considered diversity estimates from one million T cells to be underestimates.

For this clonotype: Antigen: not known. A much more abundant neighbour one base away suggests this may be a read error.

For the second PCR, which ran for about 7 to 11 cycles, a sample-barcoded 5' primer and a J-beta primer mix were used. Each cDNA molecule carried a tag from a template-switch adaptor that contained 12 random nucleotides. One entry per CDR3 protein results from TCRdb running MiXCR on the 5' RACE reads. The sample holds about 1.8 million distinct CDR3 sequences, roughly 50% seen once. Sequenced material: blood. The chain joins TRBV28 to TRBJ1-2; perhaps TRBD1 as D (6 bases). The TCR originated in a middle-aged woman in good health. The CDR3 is CASSSQGRRLSGGNTF. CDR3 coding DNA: TGTGCCAGCAGTTCCCAGGGGAGACGGTTAAGCGGTGGCAACACCTTC.